This is a list of T cell receptor beta chains from one sample in a study of T cells in Graves' hyperthyroidism and ophthalmopathy. TCRdb ran MiXCR on the multiplex PCR reads and lists one entry per CDR3 protein. The sample includes 700,000 or so distinct CDR3 sequences, about 15% seen only once; the top ten take under 9.5%. Sequencing was done on a sample of blood. The receptors here all came from a man aged 18 to 35 with Graves' hyperthyroidism. The CDR3 runs from the conserved cysteine through the conserved F or W. Each record gives: D gene, V gene, J gene, CDR3 length, clone size, CDR3 DNA, CDR3 protein. A D gene is named only where the DNA matches it firmly. Expanded clones are given a class, and other clones once, few, many or no size at all.

>TRBD2|TRBV20-1|TRBJ2-1|14|few
TGCAGTGCTAGAGAGACTAGCGGGAGAGGTGAGCAGTTCTTC
CSARETSGRGEQFF
>NA|TRBV20-1|TRBJ2-7|14|many
TGCAGTGCTAGAGATGAGGGGGTGCCCTACGAGCAGTACTTC
CSARDEGVPYEQYF
>NA|TRBV4-1|TRBJ1-5|16|NA
TGCGCCAGCAGCCCATTAGGGTGGGGGGGTAATCAGCCCCAGCATTTT
CASSPLGWGGNQPQHF
>NA|TRBV28|TRBJ2-2|17|few
TGTGCCAGCAGTTTATCAGGAACAGCCTTGGGCACCGGGGAGCTGTTTTTT
CASSLSGTALGTGELFF
>TRBD2|TRBV20-1|TRBJ2-1|14|many
TGCAGTGCCGGCGAACCGGGACTAGGCAATGAGCAGTTCTTC
CSAGEPGLGNEQFF
>NA|TRBV7-6|TRBJ2-1|15|many
TGTGCCAGCAGCATAGGCACAGGTTCCTACAATGAGCAGTTCTTC
CASSIGTGSYNEQFF
>TRBD2|TRBV20-1|TRBJ2-1|15|NA
TGCAGTGCTAGAGCGGCTAGCGGGACCTTCAATGAGCAGTTCTTC
CSARAASGTFNEQFF
>NA|TRBV6-6|TRBJ2-2|14|many
TGTGCCAGCAGTTACGGCAGTTACACCGGGGAGCTGTTTTTT
CASSYGSYTGELFF
>NA|TRBV19|TRBJ2-3|14|few
TGTGCCAGTAACGCGGGTCCTCGTACAGATACGCAGTATTTT
CASNAGPRTDTQYF
>TRBD1|TRBV20-1|TRBJ2-5|14|few
TGCAGTGCCCAGGGACAGGGGGTACGAGAGACCCAGTACTTC
CSAQGQGVRETQYF
>NA|TRBV18|TRBJ2-3|15|many
TGTGCCAGCTCACCACCGTCTAGGGGAGAGGATACGCAGTATTTT
CASSPPSRGEDTQYF
>TRBD1|TRBV12-5|TRBJ1-1|18|NA
TGTGCTAGTGGTTTGGCCCCGACAGGGCCGACGATGAACACTGAAGCTTTCTTT
CASGLAPTGPTMNTEAFF
>TRBD2|TRBV15|TRBJ2-1|15|few
TGTGCCACCAGCAGAGATCTAGCGGGAGGCAATGAGCAGTTCTTC
CATSRDLAGGNEQFF
>NA|TRBV20-1|TRBJ2-2|14|many
TGCAGTGCTAGAATCCAGGGGAACACCGGGGAGCTGTTTTTT
CSARIQGNTGELFF
>NA|TRBV20-1|TRBJ1-1|17|many
TGCAGTGCTAGAGATTGGTTGGACCTAAACGGGTACACTGAAGCTTTCTTT
CSARDWLDLNGYTEAFF
>NA|TRBV11-1|TRBJ2-5|20|many
TGTGCCAGCAGCTTAACTTCTCCTCTCCCTACGCTAGGGGGGACGGAGACCCAGTACTTC
CASSLTSPLPTLGGTETQYF
>NA|TRBV29-1|TRBJ2-7|11|many
TGCAGCGTTGAGGAAAACTACGAGCAGTACTTC
CSVEENYEQYF
>TRBD2|TRBV2|TRBJ2-1|13|NA
TGTGCCAGCAAACTAGCGGTCTACAATGAGCAGTTCTTC
CASKLAVYNEQFF
>NA|TRBV6-1|TRBJ2-3|15|many
TGTGCCAGCAGTCCCAGGGACGGGGCAACAGATACGCAGTATTTT
CASSPRDGATDTQYF
>TRBD2|TRBV20-1|TRBJ2-5|15|many
TGCAGTGCCAGACCGGGACTAGCGATCCCGGAGACCCAGTACTTC
CSARPGLAIPETQYF
>TRBD1|TRBV12-3/TRBV12-4|TRBJ2-1|15|many
TGTGCCAGCAGCGCCGACAGGGCCTCCTACAATGAGCAGTTCTTC
CASSADRASYNEQFF
>TRBD2|TRBV28|TRBJ2-3|13|many
TGTGCCAGCAGTTTGGGGGGGTTGGATACGCAGTATTTT
CASSLGGLDTQYF
>NA|TRBV28|TRBJ1-3|16|few
TGTGCCAGCAGTTTTATTACGGACCTCTCTGGAAACACCATATATTTT
CASSFITDLSGNTIYF
>NA|TRBV20-1|TRBJ2-7|15|NA
TGCAGTGCTAGAGATCCTTTCGGAGTTGGCTACGAGCAGTACTTC
CSARDPFGVGYEQYF
>NA|TRBV29-1|TRBJ2-7|13|few
TGCAGCGTTGCCACCCCGAGCTCCTACGAGCAGTACTTC
CSVATPSSYEQYF
>NA|TRBV19|TRBJ1-1|15|NA
TGTGCCAGTACCCCCCCCGTGGGAGAGGGCACTGAAGCTTTCTTT
CASTPPVGEGTEAFF
>NA|TRBV7-8|TRBJ2-7|14|many
TGTGCCAGCAGCCCAGGACGGTTCTCCTACGAGCAGTACTTC
CASSPGRFSYEQYF
>TRBD1|TRBV6-2/TRBV6-3|TRBJ2-1|16|few
TGTGCCAGCAGTAATAGGGACAGGGGGCGGGACAATGAGCAGTTCTTC
CASSNRDRGRDNEQFF
>TRBD1|TRBV10-3|TRBJ2-3|14|many
TGTGCCACGACAGGGGGCTGGGGCACAGATACGCAGTATTTT
CATTGGWGTDTQYF
>NA|TRBV6-1|TRBJ1-1|15|many
TGTGCCAGCAGTTCCCGACCGGACGGTTACACTGAAGCTTTCTTT
CASSSRPDGYTEAFF
>TRBD2|TRBV20-1|TRBJ2-1|16|few
TGCAGTGCTAGAGATGGGGGGGGAGGGTCCTACAATGAGCAGTTCTTC
CSARDGGGGSYNEQFF
>NA|TRBV6-2/TRBV6-3|TRBJ2-3|17|few
TGTGCCAGCAGATTGGTGGGGGCGGGAGAGGGCACAGATACGCAGTATTTT
CASRLVGAGEGTDTQYF
>NA|TRBV6-1|TRBJ2-4|11|few
TGTGCCAGCAGGTCGGCCCACATTCAGTACTTC
CASRSAHIQYF
>TRBD2|TRBV27|TRBJ2-5|19|NA
TGTGCCAGCAGTCGAACGGGGGGTAGCGGGATAAGTTACCAAGAGACCCAGTACTTC
CASSRTGGSGISYQETQYF
>NA|TRBV7-8|TRBJ2-7|15|few
TGTGCCAGCAGTTGGACTCCTGCCCCCTCCTACGAGCAGTACTTC
CASSWTPAPSYEQYF
>TRBD2|TRBV4-2|TRBJ2-7|15|once
TGTGCCAGCAGCCAAGATGTAGCGGGGTCCTACGAGCAGTACTTC
CASSQDVAGSYEQYF
>NA|TRBV10-3|TRBJ1-5|13|many
TGTGCCATCCAACAGGGAGACAATCAGCCCCAGCATTTT
CAIQQGDNQPQHF
>TRBD2|TRBV28|TRBJ2-1|15|NA
TGTGCCAGCAGTGGGTACCGGGCGGGAGTGAATGAGCAGTTCTTC
CASSGYRAGVNEQFF
>NA|TRBV20-1|TRBJ2-1|13|NA
TGCAGCGCCACAGGGAGCTCCTACAATGAGCAGTTCTTC
CSATGSSYNEQFF
>TRBD1|TRBV13|TRBJ1-2|13|few
TGTGCCAGCGAAGGGGGCGGTAGCTATGGCTACACCTTC
CASEGGGSYGYTF
>NA|TRBV29-1|TRBJ2-2|14|NA
TGCAGCGTTGAGGGCCGAACGAACACCGGGGAGCTGTTTTTT
CSVEGRTNTGELFF
>TRBD1|TRBV20-1|TRBJ2-1|15|many
TGCAGTGCTAGAGGTCCGGGACAGGGAGGCAATGAGCAGTTCTTC
CSARGPGQGGNEQFF
>TRBD2|TRBV3-1|TRBJ2-1|13|NA
TGTGCCAGCAGCCAAGGGATCGGGAGGGCAGCGGTCTTC
CASSQGIGRAAVF
>NA|TRBV6-2/TRBV6-3|TRBJ2-5|15|many
TGTGCCAGCCTTGGGGGAGGTAATCCACAAGAGACCCAGTACTTC
CASLGGGNPQETQYF
>TRBD1|TRBV6-1|TRBJ2-7|13|many
TGTGCCATCCAGACAGGGCCTTCCTACGAGCAGTACTTC
CAIQTGPSYEQYF
>TRBD1|TRBV25-1|TRBJ2-1|18|few
TGTGCCAGCAGTCGTGAACCGGGACAGGGGGCTGGATTGAATGAGCAGTTCTTC
CASSREPGQGAGLNEQFF
>TRBD2|TRBV24-1|TRBJ2-2|19|many
TGTGCCACCAGGGCAGAGGGGACTAGCGGGGGTTCGAACACCGGGGAGCTGTTTTTT
CATRAEGTSGGSNTGELFF
>NA|TRBV30|TRBJ2-7|11|many
TGTGCCTGGACCAGTCAGGGAGAGCAGTACTTC
CAWTSQGEQYF
>NA|TRBV4-2|TRBJ2-4|16|NA
TGTGCCAGCAGCCAACTCGAGACACAGGGTCGGAACATTCAGTACTTC
CASSQLETQGRNIQYF
>TRBD1|TRBV18|TRBJ2-7|15|NA
TGTGCCAGCTCACCGACCGACAGGGAGTCGGTCGAGCAGTACTTC
CASSPTDRESVEQYF
>TRBD1|TRBV27|TRBJ1-6|16|few
TGTGCCAGCAGTTTCACAGGGGGCCGAAGTAATTCACCCCTCCACTTT
CASSFTGGRSNSPLHF
>TRBD2|TRBV12-3/TRBV12-4|TRBJ2-1|17|many
TGTGCCAGCAGTTTCGTACTAGCGGGAGTCCCCTACAATGAGCAGTTCTTC
CASSFVLAGVPYNEQFF
>TRBD2|TRBV2|TRBJ2-3|15|many
TGTGCCAGCAGTGAGGAAGGTGCGGGAGCCGGCCCGCAGTATTTT
CASSEEGAGAGPQYF